This TCR beta chain was identified in a study of memory CD4+ T cells and cytomegalovirus serostatus. CDR1 LGHNA and CDR2 YNFKEQ come from the germline V gene. Losses at the gene ends were 4 bases for V and 4 bases for J; bases not matched to a gene: 3. The CDR3 is 14 amino acids. This table comes from immunoSEQ multiplex PCR, and its TCRdb copy is limited to in-frame clones, with some not included. Of around 57,000 clones listed, 80% are singletons. Single viable CD3+CD4+CD8-CD45RO+ cells were sorted as the memory CD4+ T cells. The chain combines TRBV4-2 with TRBJ2-3, with 9 bases aligning to TRBD1. The sequence was obtained from an adult in good health and CMV-seronegative. Some clones in this sample may be carry-over from other donors' samples. What was sequenced was memory CD4+ T cells from blood. In DNA form, the CDR3 reads TGTGCCAGCAGCCTGGGACAGGGTTCAGATACGCAGTATTTT. This encodes CASSLGQGSDTQYF.